This T cell receptor beta chain was sequenced for a study of blood T cell repertoires in COVID-19. Study in general: Samples representing acute and convalescent COVID-19 were sourced from the United States, Italy and Spain. PBMCs, B-cell-depleted T cells, or T cells were the source of the cDNA or gDNA that made up the material.

The table came from immunoSEQ multiplex PCR; TCRdb's copy has only in-frame clones and leaves some out. The profile shows roughly 220,000 clones, around 88% of them singletons. J was trimmed by 5 bases and V by 3 bases; bases with no gene match: 8. Germline loops: CDR1 SNHLY, CDR2 FYNNEI. The CDR3 runs to 15 residues. Sample: PBMCs or T cells enriched from blood (not recorded which). The TCR was taken from a woman aged 50 to 65 with acute COVID-19. This rearrangement joins TRBV2 to TRBJ2-7; 9 bases are a match to TRBD2. CDR3 region: CASSEGSGLAHEQYF. The CDR3 coding sequence is TGTGCCAGCAGTGAGGGGTCGGGACTAGCCCACGAGCAGTACTTC.